The TCR beta chain described here comes from a study of CD8 T cells in ankylosing spondylitis. Germline values: CDR1 SGHRS, CDR2 YFSETQ. Trimming removed 2 bases from V and 8 bases from J; junction bases left unmatched: 8. CDR3 size: 15 residues. Notes on the study in general: The disease-linked clones had a CD8+ phenotype and low blood frequencies. A TCR beta motif made of fewer than ten highly homologous variants seemed typical of ankylosing spondylitis blood.

This clonotype appeared a few times. Its matching antigen is unknown. Library preparation for TCR beta used quantitative 5'-RACE with molecular barcodes. TCRdb processed the 5' RACE reads anew with MiXCR; each CDR3 protein has one entry. The data show 350,000 or so distinct CDR3 sequences, with approximately 15% seen just once and 1.1% held by the top ten. Input material: blood, either unsorted or a sorted T cell fraction (not recorded which). The TCR sequence derives from a male donor with ankylosing spondylitis or in good health (not recorded which). The chain recombines TRBV5-1 with TRBJ2-1, with 9 bases that match TRBD1. The CDR3, as DNA: TGCGCCAGCAGCTTTGAACAGGGGGCTATCTATGAGCAGTTCTTC. Translating gives CASSFEQGAIYEQFF.